This TCR beta chain was captured in a study of cytomegalovirus exposure and HLA in healthy donors. The CDR3 contains 17 residues. The germline V gene encodes CDR1 KGHSH and CDR2 LQKENI. The junction had 4 bases not matched to a gene; V was cut back by 0 bases and J by 2 bases. Use of 60 Vbeta and 13 Jbeta primers characterized the PCR. TCRdb keeps only in-frame clones here, not all; method: immunoSEQ multiplex PCR. Seen here are 150,000 to 200,000 clones, roughly 77% observed once, and the top ten hold less than 5.5%. The chain uses TRBV18 and TRBJ2-2; 9 bases align to TRBD1. The TCR originated in a male donor in good health and CMV-seronegative. Sequences were obtained from PBMCs. CDR3 DNA sequence: TGTGCCAGCTCACCACCGCTGGGACAGGGTAACACCGGGGAGCTGTTTTTT. It yields the protein CASSPPLGQGNTGELFF.